This is a list of T cell receptor beta chains from one sample in a study of T-cell reconstitution after alpha-beta-depleted transplantation in children. TCRdb called the PCR reads again in MiXCR, with one record for every CDR3 protein. The repertoire includes about 980,000 distinct CDR3 sequences, about 29% of them detected once, and about 28% sits in the top ten. Sequenced here: PBMCs, mostly from graft donor cells, sampled 360 days after TCRalphabeta/CD19-depleted stem cell transplant. These receptors came from a boy under three years old who had a stem cell transplant for SCID, so the T cells may come from the graft donor. Each CDR3 is given without its conserved first and last residue. Each record gives: J gene, V gene, clone size, CDR3 protein. Part of the rows lack a size; the others show once, few, many or a class for expanded clones.

>TRBJ1-5|TRBV5-1|few
ASSLGDLQPQH
>TRBJ2-1|TRBV7-2|few
ASSQRGTKSYNEQF
>TRBJ2-3|TRBV10-3|many
AISGSPGATVPMGNTQY
>TRBJ2-5|TRBV28|.
ASSLSGVRGETQY
>TRBJ2-1|TRBV12-3/TRBV12-4|.
ASSFDGGQSYNEQF
>TRBJ2-3|TRBV5-1|many
ASRRGVSDTQY
>TRBJ1-3|TRBV6-1|few
ASSPQGYSGNTIY
>TRBJ2-2|TRBV5-1|few
ASSLALAAGNGELF
>TRBJ2-5|TRBV12-3/TRBV12-4|.
ASSATGGLQETQY
>TRBJ1-2|TRBV12-3/TRBV12-4|.
ASRSGTGAYGYT
>TRBJ2-1|TRBV7-8|few
ASSLVSSTYNEQF
>TRBJ2-1|TRBV4-3|.
ASSPYTGPDNEQF
>TRBJ2-1|TRBV5-1|.
ASSGGQGEF
>TRBJ2-5|TRBV20-1|many
SALTGQETQY